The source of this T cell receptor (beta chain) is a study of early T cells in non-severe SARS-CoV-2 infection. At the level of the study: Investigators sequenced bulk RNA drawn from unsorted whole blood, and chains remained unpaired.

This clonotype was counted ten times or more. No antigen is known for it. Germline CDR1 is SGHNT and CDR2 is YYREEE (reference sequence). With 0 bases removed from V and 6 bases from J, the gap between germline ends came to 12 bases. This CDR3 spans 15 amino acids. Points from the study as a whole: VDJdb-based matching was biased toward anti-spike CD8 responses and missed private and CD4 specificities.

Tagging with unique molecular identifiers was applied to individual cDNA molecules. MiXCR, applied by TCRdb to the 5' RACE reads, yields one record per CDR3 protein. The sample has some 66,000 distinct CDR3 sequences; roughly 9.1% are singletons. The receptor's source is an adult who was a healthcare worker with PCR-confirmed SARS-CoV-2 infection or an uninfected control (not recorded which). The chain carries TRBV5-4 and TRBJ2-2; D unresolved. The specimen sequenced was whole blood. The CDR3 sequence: CASSLGPKIAGELFF. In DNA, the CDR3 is TGTGCCAGCAGCTTGGGGCCAAAGATCGCCGGGGAGCTGTTTTTT.